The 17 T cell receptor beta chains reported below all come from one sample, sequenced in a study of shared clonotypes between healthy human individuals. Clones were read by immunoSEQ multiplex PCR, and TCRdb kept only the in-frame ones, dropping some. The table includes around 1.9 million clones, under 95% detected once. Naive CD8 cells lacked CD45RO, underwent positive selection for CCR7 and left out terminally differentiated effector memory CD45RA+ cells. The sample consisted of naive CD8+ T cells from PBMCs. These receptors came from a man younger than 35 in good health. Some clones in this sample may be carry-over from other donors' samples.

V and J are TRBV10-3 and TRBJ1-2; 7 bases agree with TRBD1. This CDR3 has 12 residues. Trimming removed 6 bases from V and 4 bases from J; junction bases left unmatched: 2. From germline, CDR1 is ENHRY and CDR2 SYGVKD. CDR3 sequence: CAISTGAYGYTF. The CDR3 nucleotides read TGTGCCATCAGCACAGGGGCCTATGGCTACACCTTC.

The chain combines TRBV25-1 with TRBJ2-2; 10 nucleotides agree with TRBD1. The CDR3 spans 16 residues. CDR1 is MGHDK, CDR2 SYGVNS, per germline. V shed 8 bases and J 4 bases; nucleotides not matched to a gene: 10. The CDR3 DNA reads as TGTGCCAGCCAAGTTACGGGACAGGGGATCACCGGGGAGCTGTTTTTT. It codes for CASQVTGQGITGELFF.

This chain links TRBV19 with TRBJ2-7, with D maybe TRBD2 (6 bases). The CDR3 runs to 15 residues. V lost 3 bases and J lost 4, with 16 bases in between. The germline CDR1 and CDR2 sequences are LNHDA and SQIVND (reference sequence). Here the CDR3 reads CASSMRWTNLYEQYF. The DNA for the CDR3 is TGTGCCAGTAGTATGCGGTGGACTAATCTTTACGAGCAGTACTTC.

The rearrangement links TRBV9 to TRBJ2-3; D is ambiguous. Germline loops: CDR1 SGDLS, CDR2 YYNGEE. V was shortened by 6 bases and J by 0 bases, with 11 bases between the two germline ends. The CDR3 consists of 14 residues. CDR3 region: CASTPGASTDTQYF. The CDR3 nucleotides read TGTGCCAGCACCCCAGGCGCTAGCACAGATACGCAGTATTTT.

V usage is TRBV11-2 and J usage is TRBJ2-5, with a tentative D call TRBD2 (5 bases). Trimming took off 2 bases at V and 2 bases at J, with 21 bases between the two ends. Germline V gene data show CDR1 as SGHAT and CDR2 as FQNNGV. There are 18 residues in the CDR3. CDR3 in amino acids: CASSLKSGLAAVQETQYF. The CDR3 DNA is TGTGCCAGCAGCTTAAAGAGTGGGCTAGCTGCTGTACAAGAGACCCAGTACTTC. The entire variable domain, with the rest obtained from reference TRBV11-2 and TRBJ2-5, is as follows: EAGVAQSPRYKIIEKRQSVAFWCNPISGHATLYWYQQILGQGPKLLIQFQNNGVVDDSQLPKDRFSAERLKGVDSTLKIQPAKLEDSAVYLCASSLKSGLAAVQETQYFGPGTRLLVL.

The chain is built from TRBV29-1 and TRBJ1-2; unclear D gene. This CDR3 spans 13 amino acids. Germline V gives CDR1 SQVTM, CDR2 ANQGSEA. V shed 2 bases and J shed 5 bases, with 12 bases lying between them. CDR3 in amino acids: CSVEMPAPYGYTF. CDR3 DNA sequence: TGCAGCGTTGAAATGCCAGCCCCATATGGCTACACCTTC.

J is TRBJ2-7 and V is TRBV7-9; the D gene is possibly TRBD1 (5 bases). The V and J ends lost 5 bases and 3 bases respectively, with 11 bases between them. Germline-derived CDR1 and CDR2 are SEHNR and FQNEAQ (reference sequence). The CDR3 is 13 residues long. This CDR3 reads CASSGHLNYEQYF. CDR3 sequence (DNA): TGTGCCAGCAGCGGACATCTGAACTACGAGCAGTACTTC. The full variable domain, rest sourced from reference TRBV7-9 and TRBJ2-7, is DTGVSQNPRHKITKRGQNVTFRCDPISEHNRLYWYRQTLGQGPEFLTYFQNEAQLEKSRLLSDRFSAERPKGSFSTLEIQRTEQGDSAMYLCASSGHLNYEQYFGPGTRLTVT.

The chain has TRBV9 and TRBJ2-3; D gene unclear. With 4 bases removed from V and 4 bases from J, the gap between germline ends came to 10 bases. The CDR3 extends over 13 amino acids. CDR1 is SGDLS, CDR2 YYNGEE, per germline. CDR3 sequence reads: CASSPPDPDTQYF. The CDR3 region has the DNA TGTGCCAGCAGCCCTCCCGATCCAGATACGCAGTATTTT.

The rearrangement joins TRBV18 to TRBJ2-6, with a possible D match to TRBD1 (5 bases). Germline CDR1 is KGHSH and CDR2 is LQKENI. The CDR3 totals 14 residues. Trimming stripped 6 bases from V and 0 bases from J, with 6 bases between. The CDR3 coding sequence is TGTGCCAGCTCTCAGGGCTCTGGGGCCAACGTCCTGACTTTC. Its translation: CASSQGSGANVLTF.

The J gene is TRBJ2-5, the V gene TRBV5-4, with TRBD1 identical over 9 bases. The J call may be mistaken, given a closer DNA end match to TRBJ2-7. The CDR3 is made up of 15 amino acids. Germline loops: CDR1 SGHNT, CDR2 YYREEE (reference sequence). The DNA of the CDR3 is TGTGCCAGCAGCGCCCTGGACAGGGGATCCTACGAGCAGTACTTC. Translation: CASSALDRGSYEQYF.

The CDR3 DNA reads as TGCGCCAGCAGCCAATTTGGGGGAGGCTCCTACGAGCAGTACTTC. Protein sequence: CASSQFGGGSYEQYF. The chain links TRBV4-1 to TRBJ2-7, with TRBD2 as a possible D gene (6 bases). The germline V gene has CDR1 MGHRA and CDR2 YSYEKL. The CDR3 is made up of 15 amino acids. V was clipped by 2 bases and J by 0 bases, with 11 bases between them.

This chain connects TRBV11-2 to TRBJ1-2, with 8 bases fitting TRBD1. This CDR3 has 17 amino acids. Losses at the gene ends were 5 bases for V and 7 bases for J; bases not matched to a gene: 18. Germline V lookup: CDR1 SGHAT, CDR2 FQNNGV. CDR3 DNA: TGTGCCAGCAGCCCCATACGGGACCAACAGGGGGGCCGTGGCTACACCTTC. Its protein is CASSPIRDQQGGRGYTF.

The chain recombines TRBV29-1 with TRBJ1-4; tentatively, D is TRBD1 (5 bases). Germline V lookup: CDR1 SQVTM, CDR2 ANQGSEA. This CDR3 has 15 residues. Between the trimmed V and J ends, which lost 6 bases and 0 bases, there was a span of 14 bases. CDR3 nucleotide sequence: TGCAGCGTGGGAGTCCGGGACGCAACTAATGAAAAACTGTTTTTT. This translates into CSVGVRDATNEKLFF.

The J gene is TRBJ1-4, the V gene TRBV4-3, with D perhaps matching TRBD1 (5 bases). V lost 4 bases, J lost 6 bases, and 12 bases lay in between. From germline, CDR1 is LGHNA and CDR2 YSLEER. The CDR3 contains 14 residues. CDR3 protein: CASSPGTRDEKLFF. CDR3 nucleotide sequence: TGCGCCAGCAGCCCAGGGACCCGGGATGAAAAACTGTTTTTT.

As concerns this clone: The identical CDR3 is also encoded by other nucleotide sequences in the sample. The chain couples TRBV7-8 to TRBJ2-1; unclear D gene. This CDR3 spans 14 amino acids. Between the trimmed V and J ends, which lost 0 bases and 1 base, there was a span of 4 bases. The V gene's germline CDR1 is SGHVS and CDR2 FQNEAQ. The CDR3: CASSLAGSYNEQFF. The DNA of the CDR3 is TGTGCCAGCAGCTTAGCGGGTTCCTACAATGAGCAGTTCTTC. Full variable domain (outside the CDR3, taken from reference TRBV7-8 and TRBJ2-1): GAGVSQSPRYKVAKRGQDVALRCDPISGHVSLFWYQQALGQGPEFLTYFQNEAQLDKSGLPSDRFFAERPEGSVSTLKIQRTQQEDSAVYLCASSLAGSYNEQFFGPGTRLTVL.

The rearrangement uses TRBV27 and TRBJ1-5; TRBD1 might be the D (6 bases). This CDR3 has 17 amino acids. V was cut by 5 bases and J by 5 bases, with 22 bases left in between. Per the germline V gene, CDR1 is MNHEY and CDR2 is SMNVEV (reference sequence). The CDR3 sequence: CASSPRTVGPSDQPQHF. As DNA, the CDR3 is TGTGCCAGCAGTCCGAGGACAGTTGGGCCATCGGATCAGCCCCAGCATTTT.

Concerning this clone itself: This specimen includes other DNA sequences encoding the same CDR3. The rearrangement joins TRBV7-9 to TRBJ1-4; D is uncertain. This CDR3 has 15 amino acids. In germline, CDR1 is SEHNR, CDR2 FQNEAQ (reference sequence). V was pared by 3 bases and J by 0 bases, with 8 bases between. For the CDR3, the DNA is TGTGCCAGCAGCTTCAGCGGTGCAACTAATGAAAAACTGTTTTTT. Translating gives CASSFSGATNEKLFF.